This T cell receptor beta chain was sequenced for a study of shared clonotypes between healthy human individuals (dated by TCRdb to 2018 to 2021). Study-wide context: The cohort comprised two women and a few men aged 18 to 49 years. To increase sequencing depth and limit assay-specific biases, different laboratories used diverse techniques to prepare libraries and sequence TCR repertoires. For each donor, three plates each were used for CD4 naive and CD4 memory, two plates were used for CD8 naive, and one plate was used for CD8 memory. Per donor, leukapheresis produced somewhere between about 0.9 and 9.5 billion PBMCs. To estimate repertoire size and how much clonotypes are shared between individuals, the study performed deep sequencing of blood TCR repertoires from a few healthy adults.

Trimming accounts for 3 bases at V and 10 bases at J, while the number of junction bases matched to no gene is 5. The germline V gene supplies CDR1 KGHSH and CDR2 LQKENI. The CDR3, cysteine through phenylalanine, is 13 amino acids long. Only CDR3 DNA is held: 39 bases, read in frame from base 1. Notes on this clone: Its cognate antigen has yet to be identified. No quality values exist for individual bases; no much larger clone is one base distant.

Using the deep immunoSEQ assay, TCR CDR3 regions were amplified from genomic DNA by multiplex PCR. Extracted genomic DNA from each cell subset was spread evenly across all wells of several immunoSEQ 96-well plates, with each plate serving as a replicate. For sorted subsets, approximately 0.2 ug of genomic DNA, equivalent to around 31,000 T cell genomes, went into each replicate PCR. Purified libraries were measured with a Qubit 3.0 fluorometer, size-checked on a Bioanalyzer 2100, and measured again with the KAPA Library Quantification kit. Every immunoSEQ 96-well plate was sequenced on a separate single-read 150-cycle Illumina NextSeq 550 flow cell. The authors' analysis ran thus. The immunoSEQ output contained only junctional sequences without quality scores, so filtering could not match that applied to full-length reads. Sequences were annotated with PyIR, a Python wrapper for IgBLAST v1.9, using IMGT germline references to assign V/J genes and CDR3. Any read was removed if the V/J assignment was weak (E-value above 1e-6), the CDR3 was missing, or the read contained stop codons, out-of-frame junctions, or ambiguous translated residues. A V3J clonotype was defined by an identical inferred V gene, J gene, and CDR3 amino acid sequence. Percentage overlap between repertoires was calculated by dividing the number of shared unique clonotypes by the size of the smaller repertoire. Richness of each repertoire was evaluated using RTK rarefaction, the Chao1 estimator, and Recon v2.1 estimates of unobserved clonotypes. For all TCRbeta clonotypes obtained by the gDNA method from a handful of donors, generation probabilities were computed with OLGA. Imported from immuneACCESS, the table was reduced by TCRdb to in-frame sequences with V and J called. These copies leave out some clones; in studies compared against another copy, an unresolved V gene accounts for under half, and the cause of the remainder is not known. V and J calls and clone size are as listed in that table; D and trimming were resolved from the DNA. Counted in this sample were about 1 million clones; 65% to 75% of them appeared once. The biggest ten clones account for around 1.5% of the sample.

The donors were healthy, HIV-negative adults who had no recently reported acute infections or vaccinations. All donors were Caucasian adults living in Nashville, Tennessee, USA. CD4+ T cells were enriched by magnetic negative selection, after which naive cells were positively selected on CD45RA and the negative fraction was taken as the memory subset. Blood was obtained by leukapheresis, after which PBMCs were separated by Ficoll-Histopaque density gradient centrifugation and cryopreserved in liquid nitrogen vapor phase. Analytical flow cytometry was used to check the purity and quantity of every magnetically sorted T cell population. Genomic DNA was isolated from each sorted fraction and quantified by UV absorbance on a Nanodrop 2000c. Here is what the overall study found, with its caveats: Compared with non-shared clonotypes, the clonotypes found in all four sorted-subset donors had higher generation probabilities. Sampling was limited to blood, and TCR repertoires in tissue likely differ from TCR repertoires in blood. The small number of donors limited the genetic and exposure-history diversity represented. Incomplete sequencing was indicated by rarefaction of sorted-subset datasets, despite the large sequencing depth. Naive subsets generally had larger estimated clonotype richness than memory subsets did. Pairwise subsampling led to the expectation that sequencing depth would affect the degree of clonotype sharing among donors. Sharing across a few donors was observed for around 4.8% of naive CD4, under 4% of naive CD8, 2.3% of memory CD4, and roughly 0.43% of memory CD8 clonotypes.

The rearranged chain carries TRBV18 and TRBJ2-3, with TRBD2 matching 9 junction bases. This TCR was recovered from a man between 18 and 29 years old in good health. What was sequenced was memory CD4+ T cells sorted from blood. In the paper's terms, the cell subset or site label means: CD45RA-negative fraction. The base sequence is TGTGCCAGCTCACCCGGGGTAGCGGGGGCGCAGTATTTT. It specifies CASSPGVAGAQYF. Reference TRBV18 and TRBJ2-3 proteins supply the regions before and after the CDR3; the full variable domain is: NAGVMQNPRHLVRRRGQEARLRCSPMKGHSHVYWYRQLPEEGLKFMVYLQKENIIDESGMPKERFSAEFPKEGPSILRIQQVVRGDSAAYFCASSPGVAGAQYFGPGTRLTVL.